Shown below are 2 T cell receptor beta chains from a single sample sequenced in a study of CD8 T cells in ankylosing spondylitis. From the 5' RACE reads, TCRdb called clonotypes with MiXCR, one entry per CDR3 protein. The sample carries approximately 200,000 distinct CDR3 sequences, roughly 13% recorded once. Sequencing used blood, either unsorted or a sorted T cell fraction (not recorded which). These receptor sequences come from a male donor with ankylosing spondylitis or in good health (not recorded which).

In its sample, this clonotype was seen a few times. The chain is built from TRBV5-1 and TRBJ2-7; TRBD1 agrees at 7 bases. After removal of 4 bases from V and 2 bases from J, the junction contained 6 bases not matched to a gene. The CDR3 is made up of 14 amino acids. Germline assignment: CDR1 SGHRS and CDR2 YFSETQ. The CDR3 region has the DNA TGCGCCAGCAGCCGCGGACAGGCTACCTACGAGCAGTACTTC. It is translated as CASSRGQATYEQYF.

A few counts support this clonotype. CDR3 residues: CASSLDSANTEAFF. The CDR3 region has the DNA TGCGCCAGCAGCCTCGACAGCGCAAACACTGAAGCTTTCTTT. The chain carries TRBV10-1 and TRBJ1-1; the D gene is possibly TRBD1 (5 bases). CDR1 WNHNN and CDR2 SYGVQD come from the germline V gene (reference sequence). Trimming took 6 bases from V and 2 from J, leaving 13 bases between them. There are 14 residues in the CDR3.